These T cell receptor beta chains were read from a single sample in a study of OX40 agonist ivuxolimab in advanced cancers. Assay used: immunoSEQ multiplex PCR; TCRdb lists only in-frame clones, some missing. The sample holds around 60,000 clones, approximately 90% seen once. The material sequenced was CD4+ or CD8+ T cells sorted from blood, taken in a trial of the OX40 agonist ivuxolimab. The receptors originated from an adult with an advanced solid tumor such as melanoma, head and neck, liver or kidney cancer. The CDR3 runs from the conserved cysteine through the conserved F or W. D genes are given only for firm matches. Clone sizes are given selectively: once, few, many, or a class where the clone is expanded.

clone_size j_call v_call d_call cdr3_aa cdr3_nt
. TRBJ2-3 TRBV5-5 TRBD2 CASSSGLAGSTDTQYF TGTGCCAGCAGCTCAGGGCTAGCGGGAAGCACAGATACGCAGTATTTT
. TRBJ2-2 TRBV7-6 TRBD2 CASSPRTSGRLGTGELFF TGTGCCAGCAGCCCACGGACTAGCGGGAGATTAGGTACCGGGGAGCTGTTTTTT
. TRBJ2-1 TRBV19 TRBD1 CASSIGGQGYNEQFF TGTGCCAGTAGTATTGGTGGACAGGGGTACAATGAGCAGTTCTTC
. TRBJ2-1 TRBV9 . CASSVGPNNEQFF TGTGCCAGCAGCGTGGGACCAAACAATGAGCAGTTCTTC
once TRBJ1-2 TRBV2 . CASSENDGLTYGYTF TGTGCCAGCAGTGAGAATGACGGCCTAACCTATGGCTACACCTTC
. TRBJ2-7 TRBV28 . CASSLGRPPSYEQYF TGTGCCAGCAGTTTGGGCCGACCACCGTCCTACGAGCAGTACTTC
. TRBJ2-3 TRBV30 TRBD2 CAWSPGLAGGADTQYF TGTGCCTGGAGTCCCGGACTAGCGGGAGGGGCAGATACGCAGTATTTT
few TRBJ2-6 TRBV6-1 . CASSVQGFSGANVLTF TGTGCCAGCAGTGTCCAGGGTTTCTCTGGGGCCAACGTCCTGACTTTC
. TRBJ1-5 TRBV27 TRBD1 CASGTGGNQPQHF TGTGCCAGCGGGACAGGGGGCAATCAGCCCCAGCATTTT
. TRBJ1-3 TRBV28 . CATLGWDPSGNTIYF TGTGCCACCCTTGGGTGGGATCCCTCTGGAAACACCATATATTTT
. TRBJ2-3 TRBV6-1 TRBD2 CASRGGGTDTQYF TGTGCCAGCCGGGGGGGCGGCACAGATACGCAGTATTTT
. TRBJ1-2 TRBV29-1 . CSVEVGPGGLYTF TGCAGCGTTGAAGTGGGCCCCGGAGGGCTCTACACCTTC
. TRBJ2-7 TRBV18 . CASSPREAGGEQYF TGTGCCAGCTCACCAAGGGAAGCTGGGGGAGAGCAGTACTTC
once TRBJ2-1 TRBV7-3 . CASSLGFSLYNEQFF TGTGCCAGCAGCTTAGGCTTCAGCCTCTACAATGAGCAGTTCTTC
. TRBJ1-3 TRBV28 . CASSSLGRSGNTIYF TGTGCCAGCAGTTCTTTAGGCCGCTCTGGAAACACCATATATTTT
once TRBJ2-2 TRBV7-6 . CASSLAPAANTGELFF TGTGCCAGCAGCTTAGCCCCAGCTGCGAACACCGGGGAGCTGTTTTTT
once TRBJ2-2 TRBV10-1 . CASSESLTGELFF TGCGCCAGCAGTGAGTCTCTGACCGGGGAGCTGTTTTTT
. TRBJ1-1 TRBV2 TRBD1 CASSEARTGGRNTEAFF TGTGCCAGCAGTGAGGCCCGGACAGGGGGCCGGAACACTGAAGCTTTCTTT
. TRBJ2-1 TRBV5-1 . CASSLGAGPNEQFF TGCGCCAGCAGCTTGGGAGCAGGGCCCAATGAGCAGTTCTTC
once TRBJ2-7 TRBV4-1 . CASSPTTYSVYEQYF TGCGCCAGCAGCCCTACTACCTACTCCGTCTACGAGCAGTACTTC
. TRBJ2-1 TRBV4-3 TRBD2 CASSRGSGGGTDSYNEQFF TGCGCCAGCAGCCGGGGGTCCGGGGGGGGTACCGACTCCTACAATGAGCAGTTCTTC
. TRBJ2-3 TRBV5-4 . CASSLAGLVNTQYF TGTGCCAGCAGCTTGGCCGGTTTAGTAAATACGCAGTATTTT
. TRBJ2-1 TRBV19 TRBD2 CASSIEQLAGRFNEQFF TGTGCCAGTAGTATAGAGCAACTAGCGGGAAGGTTCAATGAGCAGTTCTTC
. TRBJ2-1 TRBV30 TRBD2 CAWTPRTSGSSYDEQFF TGTGCCTGGACCCCAAGGACTAGCGGGAGTTCGTACGATGAGCAGTTCTTC
. TRBJ2-7 TRBV28 . CASSFGFEQYF TGTGCCAGCAGTTTTGGGTTCGAGCAGTACTTC
. TRBJ2-7 TRBV7-2 . CASSQGPEQYF TGTGCCAGCAGCCAAGGCCCTGAGCAGTACTTC
once TRBJ2-7 TRBV28 . CASSLPGTSEGQYF TGTGCCAGCAGTTTACCCGGGACGTCGGAAGGGCAGTACTTC
. TRBJ1-1 TRBV5-4 . CASSRGVDGNTEAFF TGTGCCAGCAGCAGAGGGGTAGACGGGAACACTGAAGCTTTCTTT
. TRBJ2-7 TRBV29-1 TRBD1 CSVVTGYYEQYF TGCAGCGTTGTGACAGGGTACTACGAGCAGTACTTC
. TRBJ1-4 TRBV27 . CASSATMFGEKLFF TGTGCCAGCAGCGCTACAATGTTCGGGGAAAAACTGTTTTTT
. TRBJ2-7 TRBV25-1 TRBD1 CASSDEKQGAGVVYEQYF TGTGCCAGCAGTGATGAGAAACAGGGGGCGGGTGTTGTCTACGAGCAGTACTTC
. TRBJ2-5 TRBV6-1 . CASSEPQTAKTQYF TGTGCCAGCAGTGAACCACAAACAGCTAAGACCCAGTACTTC
. TRBJ2-3 TRBV18 . CASSPGSPGGTDTQYF TGTGCCAGCTCACCAGGTAGTCCCGGAGGCACAGATACGCAGTATTTT
. TRBJ1-5 TRBV6-1 . CASVWGQNSNQPQHF TGTGCCAGCGTATGGGGGCAGAATAGCAATCAGCCCCAGCATTTT
. TRBJ2-4 TRBV28 . CASSPGLIAKNIQYF TGTGCCAGCAGCCCTGGACTAATAGCCAAAAACATTCAGTACTTC
. TRBJ2-3 TRBV18 . CASSPSLTDTQYF TGTGCCAGCTCACCTAGTCTCACAGATACGCAGTATTTT
. TRBJ1-6 TRBV27 . CASSRDWNSPLHF TGTGCCAGCAGTCGAGACTGGAATTCACCCCTCCACTTT
once TRBJ2-3 TRBV10-1 TRBD1 CASSSGQGGLWTDTQYF TGCGCCAGCAGCTCGGGACAGGGAGGTCTGTGGACAGATACGCAGTATTTT
. TRBJ2-3 TRBV2 . CASSEGRYTQYF TGTGCCAGCAGTGAGGGGCGATATACGCAGTATTTT
once TRBJ2-1 TRBV9 . CASSVEQGTYNEQFF TGTGCCAGCAGCGTAGAACAGGGAACCTACAATGAGCAGTTCTTC
. TRBJ1-4 TRBV5-1 . CASSFQGQTNEKLFF TGCGCCAGCAGCTTTCAGGGCCAGACTAATGAAAAACTGTTTTTT
. TRBJ2-3 TRBV9 TRBD2 CASSDSGGAPDTQYF TGTGCCAGCAGCGACAGCGGGGGGGCCCCAGATACGCAGTATTTT
. TRBJ1-2 TRBV6-5 TRBD1 CASSESGQLYGYTF TGTGCCAGCAGTGAATCGGGACAGCTATATGGCTACACCTTC
. TRBJ1-2 TRBV4-2 . CASSPQDQNYGYTF TGTGCCAGCAGCCCTCAGGACCAAAACTATGGCTACACCTTC
. TRBJ2-3 TRBV25-1 . CASSRTTSTDTQYF TGTGCCAGCAGTCGGACTACCTCCACAGATACGCAGTATTTT
. TRBJ1-2 TRBV6-1 . CASSAGGRGYGYTF TGTGCCAGCAGTGCCGGGGGGAGGGGTTATGGCTACACCTTC